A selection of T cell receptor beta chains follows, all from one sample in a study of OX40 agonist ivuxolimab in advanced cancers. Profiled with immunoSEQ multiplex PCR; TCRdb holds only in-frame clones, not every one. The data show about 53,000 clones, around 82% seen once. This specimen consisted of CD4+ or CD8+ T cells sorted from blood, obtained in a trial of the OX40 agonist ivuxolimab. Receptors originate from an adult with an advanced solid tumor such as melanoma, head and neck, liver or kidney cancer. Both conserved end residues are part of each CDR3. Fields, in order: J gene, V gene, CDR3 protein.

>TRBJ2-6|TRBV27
CASRQGGGANVLTF
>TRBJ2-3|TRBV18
CASSILAGAKDTQYF
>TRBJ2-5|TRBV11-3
CASSLDRGWQETQYF
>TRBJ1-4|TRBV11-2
CASSLEGTGGEKLFF
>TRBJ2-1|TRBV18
CASSPPGGRSYNEQFF
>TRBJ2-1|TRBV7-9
CASSLSLAGNEQFF
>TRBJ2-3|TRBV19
CASSIVPNSMVDTQYF
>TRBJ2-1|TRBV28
CASSLSTGSYNEQFF
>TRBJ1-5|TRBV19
CASSTWDNQPQHF
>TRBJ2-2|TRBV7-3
CASSPGLANTGELFF
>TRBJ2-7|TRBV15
CATSRGDLAGGPSYEQYF
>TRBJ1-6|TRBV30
CAWRGPLNSPLHF
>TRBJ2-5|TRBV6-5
CASSYGVTQETQYF
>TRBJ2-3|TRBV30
CAWSLQRLSTDTQYF
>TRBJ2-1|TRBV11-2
CASSPPGFEQFF
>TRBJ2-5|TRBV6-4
CASSLQGRQGLETQYF
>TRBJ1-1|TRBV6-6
CASSKGVNTEAFF
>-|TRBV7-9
CASRSSGQGYEQYF
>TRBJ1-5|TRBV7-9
CASANSNQPQHF
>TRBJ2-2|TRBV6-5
CASSGGLIGELFF
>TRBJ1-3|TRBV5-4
CASSLRGVQPGNTIYF
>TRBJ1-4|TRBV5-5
CASSLNQLYNEKLFF
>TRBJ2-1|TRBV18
CASSPGEVEQFF
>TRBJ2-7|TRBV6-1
CASSGRTSYEQYF
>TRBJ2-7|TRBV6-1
CASNFGIQSSYEQYF
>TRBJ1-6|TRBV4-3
CASSQLLDGLSPLHF
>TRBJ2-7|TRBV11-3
CASSLAEVGAFEQYF
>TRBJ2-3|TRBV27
CASSLERDPTDTQYF
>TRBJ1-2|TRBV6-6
CASSFLPGTKGYTF
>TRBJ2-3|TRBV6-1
CASSEAYTDTQYF